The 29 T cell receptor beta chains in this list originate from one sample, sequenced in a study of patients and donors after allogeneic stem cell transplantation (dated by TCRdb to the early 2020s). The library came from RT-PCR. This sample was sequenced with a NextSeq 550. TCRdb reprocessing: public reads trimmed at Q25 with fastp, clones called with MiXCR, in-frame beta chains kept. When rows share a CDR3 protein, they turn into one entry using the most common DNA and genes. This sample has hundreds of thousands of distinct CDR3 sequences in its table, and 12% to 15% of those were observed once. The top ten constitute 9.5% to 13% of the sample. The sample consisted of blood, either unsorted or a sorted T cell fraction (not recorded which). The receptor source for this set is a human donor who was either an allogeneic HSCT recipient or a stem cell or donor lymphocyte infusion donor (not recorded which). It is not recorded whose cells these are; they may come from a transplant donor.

CDR3 in amino acids: CASSRLAENTGELFF. The CDR3 region has the DNA TGTGCCAGCAGCCGACTAGCGGAAAACACCGGGGAGCTGTTTTTT. The gene calls are TRBV7-8 and TRBJ2-2; TRBD2 matches at 9 bases. The CDR3 loop spans 15 amino acids. V was pared by 5 bases and J by 2 bases, with 3 bases of the junction left unmatched. Germline V gene data show CDR1 as SGHVS and CDR2 as FQNEAQ. Filled out from reference TRBV7-8 and TRBJ2-2, the complete variable domain reads GAGVSQSPRYKVAKRGQDVALRCDPISGHVSLFWYQQALGQGPEFLTYFQNEAQLDKSGLPSDRFFAERPEGSVSTLKIQRTQQEDSAVYLCASSRLAENTGELFFGEGSRLTVL.

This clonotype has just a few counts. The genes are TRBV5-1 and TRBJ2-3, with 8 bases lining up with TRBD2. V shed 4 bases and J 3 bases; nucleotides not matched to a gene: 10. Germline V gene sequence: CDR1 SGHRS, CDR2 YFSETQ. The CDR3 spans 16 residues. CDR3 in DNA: TGCGCCAGCAGCCTGGCGGCGGGACTAGAGACAGATACGCAGTATTTT. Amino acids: CASSLAAGLETDTQYF.

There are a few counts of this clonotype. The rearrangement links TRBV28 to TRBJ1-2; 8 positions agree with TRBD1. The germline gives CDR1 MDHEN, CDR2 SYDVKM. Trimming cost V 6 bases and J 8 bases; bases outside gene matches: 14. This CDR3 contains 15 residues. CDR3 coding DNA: TGTGCCAGCAGCCCCATGGGGCAGGGGGCCCACGGCTACACCTTC. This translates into CASSPMGQGAHGYTF.

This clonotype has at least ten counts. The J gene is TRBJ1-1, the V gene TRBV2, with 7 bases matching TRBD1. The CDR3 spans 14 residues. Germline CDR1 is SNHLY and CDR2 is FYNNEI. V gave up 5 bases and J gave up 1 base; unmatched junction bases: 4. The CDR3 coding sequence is TGTGCCAGCAGTTCTCGACAGGGGAACACTGAAGCTTTCTTT. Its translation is CASSSRQGNTEAFF.

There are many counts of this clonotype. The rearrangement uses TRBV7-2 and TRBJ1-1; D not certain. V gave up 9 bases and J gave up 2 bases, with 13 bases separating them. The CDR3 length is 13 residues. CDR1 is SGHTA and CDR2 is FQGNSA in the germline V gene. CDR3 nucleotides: TGTGCCAGTCAAAATCCGCGTAACACTGAAGCTTTCTTT. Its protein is CASQNPRNTEAFF.

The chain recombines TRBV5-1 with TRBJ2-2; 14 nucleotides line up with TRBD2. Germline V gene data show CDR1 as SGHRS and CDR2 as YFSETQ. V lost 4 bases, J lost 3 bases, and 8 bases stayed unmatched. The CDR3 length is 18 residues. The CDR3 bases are TGCGCCAGCAGCCCGGGACTAGCGGGAGTGGTTGACACCGGGGAGCTGTTTTTT. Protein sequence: CASSPGLAGVVDTGELFF.

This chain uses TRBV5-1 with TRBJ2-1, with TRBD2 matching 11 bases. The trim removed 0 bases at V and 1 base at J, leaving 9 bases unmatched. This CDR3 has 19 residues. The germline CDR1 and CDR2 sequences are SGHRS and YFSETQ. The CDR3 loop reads CASSLVASGGPRSYNEQFF. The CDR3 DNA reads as TGCGCCAGCAGCTTGGTCGCTAGCGGGGGGCCAAGGTCCTACAATGAGCAGTTCTTC.

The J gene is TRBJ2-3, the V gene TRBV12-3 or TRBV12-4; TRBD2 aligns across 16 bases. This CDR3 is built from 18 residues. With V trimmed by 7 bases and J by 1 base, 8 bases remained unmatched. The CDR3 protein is CASNPGTSGGARTDTQYF. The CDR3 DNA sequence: TGTGCCAGCAACCCCGGGACTAGCGGGGGGGCTCGCACAGATACGCAGTATTTT.

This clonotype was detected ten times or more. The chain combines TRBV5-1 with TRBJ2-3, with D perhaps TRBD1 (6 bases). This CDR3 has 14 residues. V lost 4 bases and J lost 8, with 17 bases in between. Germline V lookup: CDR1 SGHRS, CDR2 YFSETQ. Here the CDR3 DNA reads TGCGCCAGCAGCCCTGACCCAGGGGTGGGTACGCAGTATTTT. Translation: CASSPDPGVGTQYF.

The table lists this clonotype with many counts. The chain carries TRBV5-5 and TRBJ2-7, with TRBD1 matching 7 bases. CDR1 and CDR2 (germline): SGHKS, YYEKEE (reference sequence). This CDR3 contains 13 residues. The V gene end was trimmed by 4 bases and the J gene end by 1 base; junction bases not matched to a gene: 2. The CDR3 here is CASSKQGSYEQYF. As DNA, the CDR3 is TGTGCCAGCAGCAAACAGGGGTCCTACGAGCAGTACTTC.

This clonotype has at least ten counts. CDR3 protein: CASSLAGGPYEQYF. CDR3 DNA: TGTGCCAGCAGTTTAGCGGGAGGGCCCTACGAGCAGTACTTC. The genes are TRBV12-3 or TRBV12-4 and TRBJ2-7; the match to TRBD2 covers 7 bases. The CDR3 sequence is 14 residues long. Losses at the gene ends were 0 bases for V and 2 bases for J; bases not matched to a gene: 1.

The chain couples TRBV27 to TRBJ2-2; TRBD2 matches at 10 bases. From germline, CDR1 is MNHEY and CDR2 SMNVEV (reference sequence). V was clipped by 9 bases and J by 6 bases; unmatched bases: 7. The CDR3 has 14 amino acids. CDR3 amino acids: CASTGTSESGELFF. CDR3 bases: TGTGCCAGTACCGGGACTAGCGAGTCCGGGGAGCTGTTTTTT.

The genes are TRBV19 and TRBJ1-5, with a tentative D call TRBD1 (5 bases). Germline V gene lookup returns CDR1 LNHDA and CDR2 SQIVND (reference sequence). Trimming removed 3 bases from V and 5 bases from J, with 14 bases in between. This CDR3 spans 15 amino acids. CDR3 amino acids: CASSIRGSTYQPQHF. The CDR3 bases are TGTGCCAGTAGTATCCGGGGCAGTACTTATCAGCCCCAGCATTTT.

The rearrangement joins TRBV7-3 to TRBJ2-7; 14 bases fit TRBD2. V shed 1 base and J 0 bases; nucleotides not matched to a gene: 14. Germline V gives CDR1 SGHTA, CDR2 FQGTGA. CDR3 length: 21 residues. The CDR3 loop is CASSLRSGGTSGGPVSYEQYF. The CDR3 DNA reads TGTGCCAGCAGCTTAAGGTCAGGGGGGACTAGCGGGGGACCCGTCTCCTACGAGCAGTACTTC. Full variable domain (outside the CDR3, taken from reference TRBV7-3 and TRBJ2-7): GAGVSQTPSNKVTEKGKYVELRCDPISGHTALYWYRQSLGQGPEFLIYFQGTGAADDSGLPNDRFFAVRPEGSVSTLKIQRTERGDSAVYLCASSLRSGGTSGGPVSYEQYFGPGTRLTVT.

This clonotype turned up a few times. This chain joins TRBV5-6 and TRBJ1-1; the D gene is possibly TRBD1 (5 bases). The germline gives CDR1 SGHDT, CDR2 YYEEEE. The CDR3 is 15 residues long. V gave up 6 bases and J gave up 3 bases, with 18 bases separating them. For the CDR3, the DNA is TGTGCCAGCACCCACCTCGGGGGTGGAGACACTGAAGCTTTCTTT. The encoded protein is CASTHLGGGDTEAFF.

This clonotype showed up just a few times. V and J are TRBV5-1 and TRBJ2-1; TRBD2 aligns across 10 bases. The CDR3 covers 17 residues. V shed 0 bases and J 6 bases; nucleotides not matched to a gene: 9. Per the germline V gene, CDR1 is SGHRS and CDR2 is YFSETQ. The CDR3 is CASSLAFSGGRSNEQFF. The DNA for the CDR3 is TGCGCCAGCAGCTTGGCCTTTAGCGGGGGGAGGAGCAATGAGCAGTTCTTC.

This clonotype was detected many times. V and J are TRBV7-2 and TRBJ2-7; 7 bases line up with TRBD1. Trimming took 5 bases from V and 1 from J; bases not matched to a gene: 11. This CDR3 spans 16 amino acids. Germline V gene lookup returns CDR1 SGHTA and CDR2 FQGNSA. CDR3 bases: TGTGCCAGCAGCATAACCGGGACAGCCGCATCCTACGAGCAGTACTTC. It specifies CASSITGTAASYEQYF.

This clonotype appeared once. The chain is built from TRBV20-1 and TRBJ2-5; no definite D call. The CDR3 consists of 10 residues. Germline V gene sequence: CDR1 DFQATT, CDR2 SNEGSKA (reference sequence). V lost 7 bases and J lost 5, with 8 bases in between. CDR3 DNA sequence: TGCAGTGGAGAGATGGAGACCCAGTACTTC. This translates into CSGEMETQYF.

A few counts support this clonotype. The CDR3 nucleotides read TGTGCCAGCAGCTTAGATTGGGGGACTGAACAGTTCTTC. Translating it yields CASSLDWGTEQFF. The chain employs TRBV11-2 and TRBJ2-1; D is perhaps TRBD2 (6 bases). The germline V gene encodes CDR1 SGHAT and CDR2 FQNNGV. Trimming pared 0 bases from V and 13 bases from J, leaving 13 bases between. This CDR3 has 13 amino acids.

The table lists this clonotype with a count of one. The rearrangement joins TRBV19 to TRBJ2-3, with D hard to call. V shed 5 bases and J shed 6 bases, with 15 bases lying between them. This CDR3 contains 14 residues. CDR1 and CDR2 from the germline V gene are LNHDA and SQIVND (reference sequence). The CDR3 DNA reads TGTGCCAGTAGTGTTGAGGAGATTCCGGATACGCAGTATTTT. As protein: CASSVEEIPDTQYF.

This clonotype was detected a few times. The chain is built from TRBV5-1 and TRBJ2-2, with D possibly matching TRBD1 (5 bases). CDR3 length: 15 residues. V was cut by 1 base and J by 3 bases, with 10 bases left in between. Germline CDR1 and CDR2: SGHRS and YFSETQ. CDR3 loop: CASSLSGQDTGELFF. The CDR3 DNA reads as TGCGCCAGCAGCTTGTCAGGGCAAGACACCGGGGAGCTGTTTTTT.

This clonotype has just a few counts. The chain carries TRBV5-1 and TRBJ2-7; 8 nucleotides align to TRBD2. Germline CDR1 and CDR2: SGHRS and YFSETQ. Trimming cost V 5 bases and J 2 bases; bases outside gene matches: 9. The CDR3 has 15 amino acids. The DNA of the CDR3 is TGCGCCAGCAGGACAACGGGGGGGAGGGCCTACGAGCAGTACTTC. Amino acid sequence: CASRTTGGRAYEQYF.

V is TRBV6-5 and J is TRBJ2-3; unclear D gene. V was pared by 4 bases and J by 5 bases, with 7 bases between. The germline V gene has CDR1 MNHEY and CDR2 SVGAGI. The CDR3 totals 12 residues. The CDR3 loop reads CASSSRVDTQYF. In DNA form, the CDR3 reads TGTGCCAGCAGTTCAAGGGTAGATACGCAGTATTTT.

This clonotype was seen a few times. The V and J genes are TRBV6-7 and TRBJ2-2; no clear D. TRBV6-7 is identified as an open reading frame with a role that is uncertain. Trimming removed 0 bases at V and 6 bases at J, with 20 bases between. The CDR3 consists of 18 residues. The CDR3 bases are TGTGCCAGCAGTTACTCGACAATCTTGAATATCCGGCCCGGGGAGCTGTTTTTT. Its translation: CASSYSTILNIRPGELFF.

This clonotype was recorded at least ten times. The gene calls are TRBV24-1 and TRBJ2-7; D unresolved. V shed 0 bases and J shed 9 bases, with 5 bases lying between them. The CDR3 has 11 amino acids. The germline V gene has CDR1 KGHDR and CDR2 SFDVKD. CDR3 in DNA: TGTGCCACCAGTGATTTGGGTAGGCAGTACTTC. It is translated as CATSDLGRQYF.

In DNA, the CDR3 is TGTGCCAGCAGCTTAGGCAGGGACAACACCGGGGAGCTGTTTTTT. It encodes CASSLGRDNTGELFF. The V gene is TRBV7-2, the J gene TRBJ2-2; D may be TRBD1 or TRBD2 (5 bases each). Between the trimmed V and J ends, which lost 1 base and 2 bases, there was a span of 8 bases. Germline CDR1 reads SGHTA; CDR2 reads FQGNSA. This CDR3 is 15 amino acids long. Full variable domain (missing parts from reference TRBV7-2 and TRBJ2-2): GAGVSQSPSNKVTEKGKDVELRCDPISGHTALYWYRQSLGQGLEFLIYFQGNSAPDKSGLPSDRFSAERTGGSVSTLTIQRTQQEDSAVYLCASSLGRDNTGELFFGEGSRLTVL.

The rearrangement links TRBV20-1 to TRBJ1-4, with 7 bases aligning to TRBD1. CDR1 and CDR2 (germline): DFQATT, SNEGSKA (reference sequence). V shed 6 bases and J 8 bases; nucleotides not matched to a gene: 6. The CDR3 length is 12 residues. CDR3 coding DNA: TGCAGTGCGAAACAGGGGAAAGAAAAACTGTTTTTT. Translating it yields CSAKQGKEKLFF.

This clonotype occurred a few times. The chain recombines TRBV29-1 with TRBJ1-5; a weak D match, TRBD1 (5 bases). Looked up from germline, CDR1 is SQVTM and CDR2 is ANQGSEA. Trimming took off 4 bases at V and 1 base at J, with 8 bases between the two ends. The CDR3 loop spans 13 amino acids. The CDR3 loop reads CSVAGASNQPQHF. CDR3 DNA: TGCAGCGTTGCTGGGGCCAGCAATCAGCCCCAGCATTTT.

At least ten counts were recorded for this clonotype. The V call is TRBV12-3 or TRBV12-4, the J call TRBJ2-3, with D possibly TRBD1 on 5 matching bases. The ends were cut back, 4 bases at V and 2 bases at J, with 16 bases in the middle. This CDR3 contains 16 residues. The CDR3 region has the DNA TGTGCCAGCAGTTCGGGTGAAAGGGGCCCCACAGATACGCAGTATTTT. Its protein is CASSSGERGPTDTQYF.